A single sample is the source of the 26 T cell receptor beta chains below, sequenced in a study of blood T cells in healthy people across ages. A second roughly 6 to 11 cycle PCR used barcoded and J-beta primers. TCRdb analysed the 5' RACE reads with MiXCR anew, one entry per CDR3 protein. The data show over a million distinct CDR3 sequences, 59% seen once. Material: blood. The receptors originated from a man younger than 35 in good health.

This clonotype has only a few counts. The chain recombines TRBV10-2 with TRBJ1-2; 9 nucleotides agree with TRBD1. The germline gives CDR1 WSHSY, CDR2 SAAADI. There are 14 residues in the CDR3. V shed 0 bases, J shed 7 bases, and the junction held 3 bases outside the gene matches. This chain's CDR3 is CASSESGTGSGYTF. DNA for the CDR3: TGCGCCAGCAGTGAGTCTGGGACAGGGAGTGGCTACACCTTC.

The chain recombines TRBV6-5 with TRBJ2-5; tentative D call: TRBD2 (6 bases). Germline V gives CDR1 MNHEY, CDR2 SVGAGI. This CDR3 comprises 16 residues. The germline V and J ends were trimmed by 2 bases and 0 bases, with 13 bases remaining between them. The CDR3 sequence is CASSYGGWGYQETQYF. The CDR3 DNA reads TGTGCCAGCAGTTACGGGGGGTGGGGTTACCAAGAGACCCAGTACTTC.

The sample holds a few counts of this clonotype. J is TRBJ1-2 and V is TRBV11-2; D ambiguous. The CDR3 has 14 residues. Germline V lookup: CDR1 SGHAT, CDR2 FQNNGV. V gave up 5 bases and J gave up 3 bases, with 13 bases separating them. CDR3 bases: TGTGCCAGCAGCACACAAGCCTTAGACTATGGCTACACCTTC. As protein: CASSTQALDYGYTF.

The V and J genes are TRBV6-1 and TRBJ2-2; TRBD2 is a possible D gene (5 bases). Trimming took 6 bases from V and 6 from J, leaving 14 bases between them. Germline CDR1 reads MNHNS; CDR2 reads SASEGT. This CDR3 spans 14 amino acids. In DNA, the CDR3 is TGTGCCAGCAGCCGAAGGACTGTTCCCGGGGAGCTGTTTTTT. Its translation is CASSRRTVPGELFF.

The V gene is TRBV4-1, the J gene TRBJ2-1; the match to TRBD2 covers 9 bases. V shed 0 bases and J 1 base; nucleotides not matched to a gene: 16. The CDR3 has 21 residues. In germline, CDR1 is MGHRA, CDR2 YSYEKL. The CDR3 DNA reads as TGCGCCAGCAGCCAAGATAGCTATCGAGTAGCGGGAGATAGGTCCTACAATGAGCAGTTCTTC. Protein sequence: CASSQDSYRVAGDRSYNEQFF.

The V gene is TRBV6-1, the J gene TRBJ2-7; D is perhaps TRBD2 (6 bases). Trimming removed 2 bases at V and 4 bases at J, with 15 bases between. The length of the CDR3 is 15 residues. CDR1 and CDR2 (germline): MNHNS, SASEGT. The CDR3 nucleotides read TGTGCCAGCAGTGAATTACTGCGGGGAAGATACGAGCAGTACTTC. Its protein product is CASSELLRGRYEQYF.

This chain connects TRBV4-1 to TRBJ2-6, with 9 bases fitting TRBD2. V shed 3 bases and J 0 bases; nucleotides not matched to a gene: 3. Germline V gene data show CDR1 as MGHRA and CDR2 as YSYEKL. The CDR3 runs to 17 residues. The CDR3: CASSQDSGGSGANVLTF. The CDR3 region has the DNA TGCGCCAGCAGCCAGGATAGCGGGGGCTCTGGGGCCAACGTCCTGACTTTC.

The chain is built from TRBV3-1 and TRBJ2-4, with 7 bases identical to TRBD1. The tail of the sequence fits TRBJ2-7 better, so the J call may be wrong. CDR1 is LGHDT, CDR2 YNNKEL, per germline (reference sequence). This CDR3 region has 16 residues. The CDR3 is CASSQAYRGQTNEQYF. CDR3 in DNA: TGTGCCAGCAGCCAAGCATATAGGGGGCAGACAAACGAGCAGTACTTC.

This clonotype was observed a few times. The chain employs TRBV6-5 and TRBJ1-2, with D tentatively TRBD1 (5 bases). Looked up from germline, CDR1 is MNHEY and CDR2 is SVGAGI. The CDR3 runs to 15 residues. V lost 1 base to trimming and J lost 4 bases, with 13 bases between them. CDR3 region: CASSYFPRTSYGYTF. The CDR3 DNA sequence: TGTGCCAGCAGTTACTTTCCCCGGACATCCTATGGCTACACCTTC.

This clonotype occurred a few times. The chain couples TRBV27 to TRBJ2-7; 8 bases fit TRBD2. The CDR3 runs to 15 residues. Germline CDR1 reads MNHEY; CDR2 reads SMNVEV (reference sequence). Losses at the gene ends were 3 bases for V and 0 bases for J; bases not matched to a gene: 4. The DNA of the CDR3 is TGTGCCAGCAGTTTCGTGGCGGGGGGCTCCTACGAGCAGTACTTC. This sequence encodes CASSFVAGGSYEQYF.

CDR3 DNA: TGTGCCAGCAGCTTAGCCTCAACCTTGAAGGGAAAACTGTTTTTT. Translation: CASSLASTLKGKLFF. The chain employs TRBV7-2 and TRBJ1-4, with D unresolved. The CDR3 is 15 amino acids. CDR1 and CDR2 from the germline V gene are SGHTA and FQGNSA. Deletions cut 0 bases from V and 10 bases from J, with 15 bases between.

The rearrangement uses TRBV4-1 and TRBJ1-2; TRBD1 matches 8 bases. The CDR3 has 16 residues. Germline V gene data show CDR1 as MGHRA and CDR2 as YSYEKL. V trimming: 0 bases; J trimming: 3 bases; junction bases outside the gene matches: 6. The CDR3 DNA reads TGCGCCAGCAGCCAAGATATCGGACAGGGTGACTATGGCTACACCTTC. Protein sequence: CASSQDIGQGDYGYTF.

Notes on this clonotype: One end of the junction fails to match germline, which may point to a read error. The chain employs TRBV6-1 and TRBJ1-2; D is undetermined. Germline loops: CDR1 MNHNS, CDR2 SASEGT. The CDR3 is 13 amino acids. The CDR3 spells CANSESGLSGYTF. CDR3 DNA sequence: TGTGCCAACAGTGAGTCTGGCCTCTCCGGCTACACCTTC.

This chain links TRBV27 with TRBJ2-6; a possible D gene is TRBD1 (6 bases). The CDR3 has 13 residues. Germline V gene sequence: CDR1 MNHEY, CDR2 SMNVEV (reference sequence). The germline V and J ends were trimmed by 8 bases and 4 bases, with 9 bases remaining between them. CDR3 residues: CASGGSGANVLTF. DNA for the CDR3: TGTGCCAGCGGGGGCTCAGGGGCCAACGTCCTGACTTTC. Together with reference TRBV27 and TRBJ2-6, the CDR3 gives the full variable domain: EAQVTQNPRYLITVTGKKLTVTCSQNMNHEYMSWYRQDPGLGLRQIYYSMNVEVTDKGDVPEGYKVSRKEKRNFPLILESPSPNQTSLYFCASGGSGANVLTFGAGSRLTVL.

This chain joins TRBV7-9 and TRBJ2-1; 8 nucleotides align to TRBD2. The trim removed 5 bases at V and 6 bases at J, leaving 9 bases unmatched. The CDR3 runs 15 residues. Germline V gene lookup returns CDR1 SEHNR and CDR2 FQNEAQ (reference sequence). In DNA form, the CDR3 reads TGTGCCAGCAGCATTGTAGCGGGGCTACTCAATGAGCAGTTCTTC. Translation: CASSIVAGLLNEQFF.

The chain carries TRBV11-2 and TRBJ2-5, with D perhaps matching TRBD2 (5 bases). The J call may be in error: the DNA end matches TRBJ2-7 better. Germline V gene data show CDR1 as SGHAT and CDR2 as FQNNGV. The CDR3 has 13 residues. This chain's CDR3 is CASSLDGVDEQYF. DNA of the CDR3: TGTGCCAGCAGTCTGGACGGGGTCGACGAGCAGTACTTC.

The V gene is TRBV11-1, the J gene TRBJ2-5; D gene uncertain. The CDR3 is 13 amino acids. From germline, CDR1 is SGHAT and CDR2 FQDESV (reference sequence). The V end was cut by 6 bases, the J end by 11 bases, with 19 bases between. CDR3 loop: CASSSRSVGEQYF. The CDR3 nucleotides read TGTGCCAGCAGTAGCCGGTCCGTGGGTGAGCAGTACTTC.

The rearrangement uses TRBV12-3 or TRBV12-4 and TRBJ2-1, with D perhaps matching TRBD2 (6 bases). The CDR3 spans 14 residues. Trimming took 1 base from V and 13 from J, leaving 17 bases between them. The CDR3, as DNA: TGTGCCAGCAGTTTAGATATGGGGGGAGAGACCCAGTTCTTC. Translated: CASSLDMGGETQFF.

On this clonotype: At one end, the junction sequence differs from germline, possibly due to a read error. This chain links TRBV28 with TRBJ2-7, with D perhaps TRBD1 (6 bases). The length of the CDR3 is 14 residues. From germline, CDR1 is MDHEN and CDR2 SYDVKM. The CDR3 loop is CASRATGTYYGQYF. The CDR3 DNA follows: TGTGCCAGCCGGGCCACAGGGACCTATTACGGGCAGTACTTC. The full variable domain, completed using reference TRBV28 and TRBJ2-7, is DVKVTQSSRYLVKRTGEKVFLECVQDMDHENMFWYRQDPGLGLRLIYFSYDVKMKEKGDIPEGYSVSREKKERFSLILESASTNQTSMYLCASRATGTYYGQYFGPGTRLTVT.

There are a few counts of this clonotype. The V and J genes are TRBV7-9 and TRBJ2-7; 7 bases are a match to TRBD2. CDR1 and CDR2 (germline): SEHNR, FQNEAQ (reference sequence). After removal of 11 bases from V and 3 bases from J, the junction contained 13 bases not matched to a gene. This CDR3 has 14 residues. CDR3 sequence reads: CASSGGLDLYEQYF. DNA of the CDR3: TGTGCCTCTTCGGGGGGACTCGATCTCTACGAGCAGTACTTC.

This clonotype has more than one count but fewer than ten. As DNA, the CDR3 is TGTGCCAGCAGCTCACCGGTCGTGACAGGGCGCTACGAGCAGTACTTC. It codes for CASSSPVVTGRYEQYF. The chain is built from TRBV7-6 and TRBJ2-7; TRBD1 matches 7 bases. The V gene's germline CDR1 is SGHVS and CDR2 FNYEAQ. After removal of 4 bases from V and 3 bases from J, the junction contained 12 bases not matched to a gene. The CDR3 sequence is 16 residues long.

The chain is built from TRBV28 and TRBJ2-2, with 7 bases aligning to TRBD2. The germline V gene has CDR1 MDHEN and CDR2 SYDVKM. This CDR3 spans 16 amino acids. The V segment lost 6 bases and the J segment 6 bases; nucleotides outside the gene matches: 13. This chain's CDR3 is CASSPWEGARAGELFF. In DNA, the CDR3 is TGTGCCAGCAGCCCCTGGGAGGGCGCTCGGGCCGGGGAGCTGTTTTTT.

This clonotype was recorded once. This chain uses TRBV11-2 with TRBJ2-1; a possible D gene is TRBD1 (5 bases). Germline CDR1 is SGHAT and CDR2 is FQNNGV. Trimming stripped 1 base from V and 6 bases from J, with 19 bases between. This CDR3 comprises 17 residues. CDR3 residues: CASSLVGTLRGLNEQFF. DNA of the CDR3: TGTGCCAGCAGCTTAGTTGGTACTCTAAGGGGCCTCAATGAGCAGTTCTTC.

V gene TRBV29-1 combines with J gene TRBJ2-7, with 11 bases matching TRBD2. The germline V gene has CDR1 SQVTM and CDR2 ANQGSEA. The V and J ends lost 6 bases and 12 bases, in that order; junction bases with no gene match: 7. The CDR3 spans 11 residues. The CDR3 bases are TGCAGCGTCGTACTAGCGGGAGAGGCGTACTTC. Translated, it gives CSVVLAGEAYF.

The genes are TRBV12-3 or TRBV12-4 and TRBJ2-1; perhaps TRBD2 as D (6 bases). The CDR3 is 12 amino acids. The V and J ends lost 8 bases and 9 bases respectively, with 14 bases between them. CDR3 sequence (DNA): TGTGCCAGCGGCCTCCCCGGGGGTGAGCAGTTCTTC. It specifies CASGLPGGEQFF.

The chain joins TRBV20-1 to TRBJ2-4; 11 bases map to TRBD2. Gene TRBJ2-7 matches the end of the DNA better, so the J call may be wrong. The CDR3 is made up of 17 amino acids. Germline CDR1 DFQATT, CDR2 SNEGSKA (reference sequence). The DNA of the CDR3 is TGCAGTGCTAGACCCGGTAGCGGGGGGGGACTGAACTACGAGCAGTACTTC. It is translated as CSARPGSGGGLNYEQYF.